The subject of this entry is one TCR beta chain. What it binds is not known. This sample stems from a study of T cells in Graves' hyperthyroidism and ophthalmopathy. TCR beta CDR3 sequences were amplified from RNA transcripts. Initially, a first-round RT-PCR of the TCR CDR3 employed the HTBI primer set. Each CDR3 protein gets one entry after TCRdb re-called the multiplex PCR reads with MiXCR. The profile shows 550,000 to 700,000 distinct CDR3 sequences, approximately 15% of them singletons. The CDR3 length is 10 residues. The germline V gene has CDR1 SNHLY and CDR2 FYNNEI. Trimming took 8 bases from V and 4 from J, leaving 3 bases between them. Notes on the study in general: Blood shared most expanded thyroid clonotypes above 0.001. The model predicted ophthalmopathy a median approximately 6 months before onset.

PBMCs were sourced from less than 13 ml fresh peripheral blood. The source material was blood. The TCR originated in a woman aged 40 to 50 with Graves' ophthalmopathy. The chain recombines TRBV2 with TRBJ2-4; D ambiguous. CDR3 nucleotide sequence: TGTGCCAGCGGGAAAAACATTCAGTACTTC. It encodes CASGKNIQYF.